This TCR beta chain appears in the sequencing data of a study of cytomegalovirus exposure and HLA in healthy donors. Overall study findings and caveats: Several of the most significant clusters appeared linked to common viral pathogens, based on a later analysis. When analyzed later, a missense DCLRE1C variant was found to be linked to TCR beta V- and J-gene trimming. Analysis performed later showed TCR beta chains linked to HLA being more clonally expanded than equally common others. The authors later found most CMV-associated TCR beta chains appeared HLA-restricted.

This PCR relied on a set of 60 Vbeta primers and 13 Jbeta primers. Generated by immunoSEQ multiplex PCR, the TCRdb table keeps only in-frame clones and is missing some. Of about 100,000 clones in the sample, more than 70% were seen once. Points on this clone: Its antigen is undetermined. Other DNA sequences within the sample encode an identical CDR3.

Germline V gives CDR1 MDHEN, CDR2 SYDVKM. With 3 bases removed from V and 7 bases from J, the gap between germline ends came to 16 bases. This CDR3 is built from 15 residues. V and J are TRBV28 and TRBJ1-5; perhaps TRBD1 as D (6 bases). Sequenced: PBMCs. This TCR derives from a woman in her sixties or seventies in good health and CMV-seropositive. CDR3 protein: CASSFLGGARQPQHF. Written as DNA, the CDR3 is TGTGCCAGCAGTTTCTTGGGGGGGGCACGACAGCCCCAGCATTTT.